This TCR beta chain was recovered during a study of blood T cell repertoires in COVID-19. Background on the study: COVID-19 samples, acute and convalescent, were from the United States, Italy and Spain. Sample material is recorded as cDNA or gDNA derived from T cells, B-cell-depleted T cells, or PBMCs.

Between the trimmed V and J ends, which lost 7 bases and 3 bases, there was a span of 9 bases. CDR1 MNHEY and CDR2 SMNVEV come from the germline V gene (reference sequence). The CDR3 consists of 12 residues. Seattle's cohort entered during active infection and was followed longitudinally. As processed by the authors: Nucleated cell number was recorded as an estimate derived from reference gene primer amplification. The table came from immunoSEQ multiplex PCR; TCRdb's copy has only in-frame clones and leaves some out. Clone size and the V and J calls come from that table; the DNA yielded D and trimming. The sample lists 300,000 to 450,000 clones, more than 75% occurring once.

Sequencing was carried out using peripheral blood. The receptor's source is a woman aged 55-69 years with COVID-19, enrolled during active disease. The chain carries TRBV27 and TRBJ1-2; D is undetermined. The CDR3 sequence: CASTGRDYGYTF. The CDR3 coding sequence is TGTGCCAGCACAGGTCGAGACTATGGCTACACCTTC.